These 28 T cell receptor beta chains share one sample of origin, sequenced in a study of T cell responses to AZD1222 COVID-19 vaccine. Clones were read by immunoSEQ multiplex PCR, and TCRdb kept only the in-frame ones, dropping some. This repertoire shows under 150,000 clones, under 95% found once; its top ten account for less than 2.5%. Sequenced here: peripheral blood, sampled 28 days after the second AZD1222 dose. Receptor source: an adult who received the AZD1222 COVID-19 vaccine.

The V call is TRBV18, the J call TRBJ2-1; 7 nucleotides align to TRBD1. Germline CDR1 KGHSH, CDR2 LQKENI. With V trimmed by 9 bases and J by 1 base, 9 bases remained unmatched. The length of the CDR3 is 15 residues. CDR3 coding DNA: TGTGCCAGTCGTCTCACAGGGGTGTCCTACAATGAGCAGTTCTTC. Translation: CASRLTGVSYNEQFF. Combining the CDR3 with reference TRBV18 and TRBJ2-1 gives the whole variable domain NAGVMQNPRHLVRRRGQEARLRCSPMKGHSHVYWYRQLPEEGLKFMVYLQKENIIDESGMPKERFSAEFPKEGPSILRIQQVVRGDSAAYFCASRLTGVSYNEQFFGPGTRLTVL.

The chain combines TRBV6-1 with TRBJ1-6, with no clear D. The V end lost 2 bases, the J end lost 10 bases, and 9 bases lay between the germline ends. Germline CDR1 and CDR2: MNHNS and SASEGT. This CDR3 has 13 amino acids. The CDR3 nucleotides are TGTGCCAGCAGTGAACGGGGTGAATCACCCCTCCACTTT. Residues: CASSERGESPLHF.

The chain links TRBV12-3 or TRBV12-4 to TRBJ1-5, with no clear D. This CDR3 comprises 12 residues. Trimming took 4 bases from V and 4 from J, leaving 5 bases between them. The CDR3 bases are TGTGCCAGCAGTTCTGGTAATCAGCCCCAGCATTTT. Translation: CASSSGNQPQHF.

The gene calls are TRBV6-1 and TRBJ1-6; tentatively, D is TRBD1 (6 bases). Per germline, CDR1 MNHNS and CDR2 SASEGT. Trimming shortened V by 3 bases and J by 8 bases, and 11 bases separated the two germline ends. This CDR3 comprises 14 residues. The CDR3 sequence is CASSEHEGDSPLHF. CDR3 DNA sequence: TGTGCCAGCAGTGAGCACGAGGGGGATTCACCCCTCCACTTT.

Turning to this clone: In the same sample, other DNA sequences code for this CDR3. The chain couples TRBV6-5 to TRBJ1-2, with D possibly TRBD1 on 5 matching bases. Trimming removed 0 bases at V and 8 bases at J, with 10 bases between. The CDR3 is made up of 13 amino acids. Per the germline V gene, CDR1 is MNHEY and CDR2 is SVGAGI. The CDR3 sequence is CASSYSGQGGYTF. The CDR3 nucleotides are TGTGCCAGCAGTTACTCGGGGCAGGGAGGCTACACCTTC.

The chain employs TRBV24-1 and TRBJ2-2, with 7 positions matching TRBD1. The CDR3 length is 18 residues. V gave up 4 bases and J gave up 0 bases; unmatched junction bases: 10. The V gene's germline CDR1 is KGHDR and CDR2 SFDVKD. The CDR3 reads CATSDHGTANANTGELFF. The CDR3 nucleotides are TGTGCCACCAGTGACCACGGGACAGCTAACGCGAACACCGGGGAGCTGTTTTTT.

The CDR3 reads CASSPRAGTGTAEAFF. CDR3 bases: TGTGCCAGCAGCCCGCGAGCCGGGACAGGGACGGCTGAAGCTTTCTTT. The chain uses TRBV11-2 and TRBJ1-1; 9 nucleotides align to TRBD1. The CDR3 extends over 16 amino acids. Losses at the gene ends were 5 bases for V and 6 bases for J; bases not matched to a gene: 13. Germline CDR1 and CDR2: SGHAT and FQNNGV.

DNA of the CDR3: TGTGCCATCAGTGAGCCGACAGGGATTAGGACTGAAGCTTTCTTT. It codes for CAISEPTGIRTEAFF. The chain is built from TRBV10-3 and TRBJ1-1; 7 bases align to TRBD1. Trimming removed 2 bases from V and 5 bases from J; junction bases left unmatched: 8. Germline values: CDR1 ENHRY, CDR2 SYGVKD. The CDR3 covers 15 residues.

This sequence joins TRBV5-1 and TRBJ1-1; a weak D match, TRBD1 (6 bases). Germline values: CDR1 SGHRS, CDR2 YFSETQ. The CDR3 is made up of 14 amino acids. Between the trimmed V and J ends, which lost 6 bases and 5 bases, there was a span of 17 bases. The DNA of the CDR3 is TGCGCCAGCACCGAGACGGGGGGCGAGACTGAAGCTTTCTTT. It encodes CASTETGGETEAFF.

This chain links TRBV9 with TRBJ2-2, with D perhaps matching TRBD1 (6 bases). The CDR3 consists of 15 residues. Trimming pared 3 bases from V and 7 bases from J, leaving 16 bases between. Germline CDR1 and CDR2: SGDLS and YYNGEE. CDR3 residues: CASSGRAQGGGELFF. The CDR3 bases are TGTGCCAGCAGCGGCCGGGCCCAAGGGGGCGGGGAGCTGTTTTTT.

The chain couples TRBV6-4 to TRBJ1-2; 7 positions agree with TRBD1. CDR1 MRHNA and CDR2 SNTAGT come from the germline V gene. The ends lost 7 bases at V and 0 bases at J; junction bases unmatched: 8. The CDR3 totals 15 residues. The CDR3 sequence is CASNPRQGANYGYTF. DNA of the CDR3: TGTGCCAGCAATCCTCGACAGGGAGCTAACTATGGCTACACCTTC.

The rearrangement links TRBV9 to TRBJ2-5; D might be TRBD1 (5 bases). Deletions cut 4 bases from V and 3 bases from J, with 13 bases between. The V gene's germline CDR1 is SGDLS and CDR2 YYNGEE. The CDR3 consists of 14 residues. The CDR3 DNA sequence: TGTGCCAGCAGCCCCCCCAGGGCCAAAGAGACCCAGTACTTC. Residues: CASSPPRAKETQYF. The variable domain in full, completed from reference TRBV9 and TRBJ2-5, reads DSGVTQTPKHLITATGQRVTLRCSPRSGDLSVYWYQQSLDQGLQFLIQYYNGEERAKGNILERFSAQQFPDLHSELNLSSLELGDSALYFCASSPPRAKETQYFGPGTRLLVL.

The gene calls are TRBV7-2 and TRBJ2-7; no clear D. CDR1 SGHTA and CDR2 FQGNSA come from the germline V gene. The V and J ends lost 5 bases and 0 bases respectively, with 2 bases between them. CDR3 length: 11 amino acids. The CDR3 region has the DNA TGTGCCAGCAGCCCCTCCTACGAGCAGTACTTC. Amino acid sequence: CASSPSYEQYF. Looking up the rest from reference TRBV7-2 and TRBJ2-7 gives the full variable domain: GAGVSQSPSNKVTEKGKDVELRCDPISGHTALYWYRQSLGQGLEFLIYFQGNSAPDKSGLPSDRFSAERTGGSVSTLTIQRTQQEDSAVYLCASSPSYEQYFGPGTRLTVT.

J is TRBJ2-5 and V is TRBV5-1; 7 bases match TRBD2. This CDR3 has 15 residues. The V gene's germline CDR1 is SGHRS and CDR2 YFSETQ. V was clipped by 0 bases and J by 1 base; unmatched bases: 3. The CDR3 loop reads CASSLGGGGQETQYF. For the CDR3, the DNA is TGCGCCAGCAGCTTGGGGGGCGGGGGCCAAGAGACCCAGTACTTC.

The chain is built from TRBV2 and TRBJ1-5; D is ambiguous. V gave up 5 bases and J gave up 7 bases, with 12 bases separating them. The CDR3 is made up of 13 amino acids. In germline, CDR1 is SNHLY, CDR2 FYNNEI. CDR3: CASSLPDEQPQHF. The DNA of the CDR3 is TGTGCCAGCAGTCTTCCGGACGAGCAGCCCCAGCATTTT.

This rearrangement joins TRBV6-5 to TRBJ2-6; D is unclear. V lost 7 bases to trimming and J lost 2 bases, with 9 bases between them. CDR1 and CDR2 (germline): MNHEY, SVGAGI. CDR3 length equals 14 residues. CDR3: CASNLAAGANVLTF. DNA of the CDR3: TGTGCCAGCAACTTAGCAGCTGGGGCCAACGTCCTGACTTTC.

V is TRBV2 and J is TRBJ1-1; D is unresolved. The length of the CDR3 is 14 residues. The germline CDR1 and CDR2 sequences are SNHLY and FYNNEI. V lost 3 bases and J lost 1, with 9 bases in between. The CDR3 spells CASSESGKNTEAFF. Here the CDR3 DNA reads TGTGCCAGCAGTGAGTCGGGGAAGAACACTGAAGCTTTCTTT.

The chain combines TRBV12-3 or TRBV12-4 with TRBJ1-2; D is undetermined. The V end lost 1 base, the J end lost 0 bases, and 3 bases lay between the germline ends. The CDR3 runs to 13 residues. CDR3 sequence reads: CASSLVANYGYTF. The CDR3 nucleotides read TGTGCCAGCAGTTTAGTGGCTAACTATGGCTACACCTTC.

This sequence joins TRBV4-2 and TRBJ2-2; D is unclear. CDR3 length: 15 residues. Germline V gene data show CDR1 as LGHNA and CDR2 as YNFKEQ. Deletions cut 3 bases from V and 0 bases from J, with 8 bases between. For the CDR3, the DNA is TGTGCCAGCAGCCACAACCACGCGAACACCGGGGAGCTGTTTTTT. Translated, it gives CASSHNHANTGELFF.

A few counts support this clone. V usage is TRBV2 and J usage is TRBJ2-3; 7 bases map to TRBD1. With V trimmed by 6 bases and J by 4 bases, 13 bases remained unmatched. CDR3 length equals 16 residues. Germline values: CDR1 SNHLY, CDR2 FYNNEI. CDR3 coding DNA: TGTGCCAGCAGCCCACATCGACAGGGCTTGCCAGATACGCAGTATTTT. Translating gives CASSPHRQGLPDTQYF.

CDR3 amino acids: CAWSVEYEQYF. CDR3 nucleotide sequence: TGTGCCTGGAGTGTCGAGTACGAGCAGTACTTC. The chain has TRBV30 and TRBJ2-7; D unresolved. Germline V lookup: CDR1 GTSNPN, CDR2 SVGIG (reference sequence). CDR3 length equals 11 residues. The V end lost 0 bases, the J end lost 4 bases, and 4 bases lay between the germline ends.

The J gene is TRBJ2-2, the V gene TRBV7-8, with D perhaps matching TRBD2 (7 bases). Germline V gives CDR1 SGHVS, CDR2 FQNEAQ. Trimming shortened V by 2 bases and J by 3 bases, and 19 bases separated the two germline ends. The CDR3 loop spans 18 amino acids. CDR3 sequence (DNA): TGTGCCAGCAGCTTACCCGAGACTAGCAGGGGATACACCGGGGAGCTGTTTTTT. This codes for CASSLPETSRGYTGELFF.

The chain carries TRBV5-1 and TRBJ2-2; D remains unclear. This CDR3 contains 12 residues. V lost 7 bases to trimming and J lost 3 bases, with 7 bases between them. CDR1 is SGHRS, CDR2 YFSETQ, per germline. As DNA, the CDR3 is TGCGCCAGCCTCCGGGACACCGGGGAGCTGTTTTTT. Protein: CASLRDTGELFF.

This rearrangement joins TRBV15 to TRBJ1-1, with no clear D. Trimming left V 3 bases short and J 3 bases short, with 5 bases between. CDR1 LNHNV and CDR2 YYDKDF come from the germline V gene (reference sequence). The CDR3 consists of 12 residues. Here the CDR3 DNA reads TGTGCCACCAGCAGGGGAGACACTGAAGCTTTCTTT. Encoded protein: CATSRGDTEAFF.

This clone was counted once. The chain is built from TRBV4-2 and TRBJ1-2; D unclear. Germline lookup yields CDR1 LGHNA and CDR2 YNFKEQ. The length of the CDR3 is 17 residues. The V end was cut by 3 bases, the J end by 0 bases, with 17 bases between. The CDR3 sequence is CASSQKGFREANYGYTF. The CDR3 coding sequence is TGTGCCAGCAGCCAGAAAGGGTTTAGGGAAGCTAACTATGGCTACACCTTC.

The chain employs TRBV19 and TRBJ2-2; 8 positions match TRBD2. The trim removed 2 bases at V and 7 bases at J, leaving 6 bases unmatched. CDR1 and CDR2 from the germline V gene are LNHDA and SQIVND (reference sequence). The CDR3 covers 15 residues. The CDR3 DNA sequence: TGTGCCAGTAGTATAACTCGGGAGGGCTTCGGGGAGCTGTTTTTT. Translating it yields CASSITREGFGELFF.

The rearrangement joins TRBV6-6 to TRBJ1-2; D call uncertain. The length of the CDR3 is 9 residues. Germline-derived CDR1 and CDR2 are MNHNY and SVGAGI (reference sequence). V was trimmed by 11 bases and J by 9 bases, leaving 10 bases between them. Here the CDR3 DNA reads TGTGCCGTAGGTGCTAGCTACACCTTC. Its protein product is CAVGASYTF.

The CDR3 DNA is TGTGCCAGCAGCTCCCAGCCCCCTCCCGGGAATACGCAGTATTTT. It specifies CASSSQPPPGNTQYF. This chain links TRBV11-2 with TRBJ2-3, with a possible D match to TRBD2 (5 bases). This CDR3 is built from 15 residues. Germline V gene data show CDR1 as SGHAT and CDR2 as FQNNGV. V was cut by 4 bases and J by 7 bases, with 18 bases left in between. Full variable domain (rest looked up from reference TRBV11-2 and TRBJ2-3): EAGVAQSPRYKIIEKRQSVAFWCNPISGHATLYWYQQILGQGPKLLIQFQNNGVVDDSQLPKDRFSAERLKGVDSTLKIQPAKLEDSAVYLCASSSQPPPGNTQYFGPGTRLTVL.